The 25 T cell receptor beta chains below come from one sample, sequenced in a study of shared clonotypes between healthy human individuals. Naive CD8 cells lacked CD45RO and underwent positive selection for CCR7, leaving out terminally differentiated effector memory CD45RA+ cells. Sequencing used immunoSEQ multiplex PCR; TCRdb keeps in-frame clones, though not all of them. The sample shows some 2 million clones, about 95% of them seen only once. Material: naive CD8+ T cells sorted from blood. The receptors come from a man in his late teens or twenties in good health.

This chain connects TRBV10-2 to TRBJ2-5; TRBD2 might be the D (6 bases). Germline V gives CDR1 WSHSY, CDR2 SAAADI. V was shortened by 6 bases and J by 4 bases, with 18 bases between the two germline ends. The CDR3 is 15 residues long. CDR3 residues: CASSGIAEGSETQYF. For the CDR3, the DNA is TGCGCCAGCAGCGGGATCGCGGAGGGGTCAGAGACCCAGTACTTC.

The chain joins TRBV6-6 to TRBJ2-1, with D uncertain. This CDR3 contains 15 residues. The V end lost 2 bases, the J end lost 5 bases, and 13 bases lay between the germline ends. Looked up from germline, CDR1 is MNHNY and CDR2 is SVGAGI (reference sequence). The CDR3, as DNA: TGTGCCAGCAGTTACACTGGGGATGGGGACAATGAGCAGTTCTTC. As protein: CASSYTGDGDNEQFF.

V gene TRBV21-1 combines with J gene TRBJ1-2. TRBV21-1 is a documented pseudogene. The CDR3 has 19 amino acids. This CDR3 is CASSKLTPAQGGEIYGYTF. DNA of the CDR3: TGTGCCAGCAGCAAATTGACCCCAGCACAGGGAGGGGAAATCTATGGCTACACCTTC.

The rearrangement joins TRBV6-5 to TRBJ1-2; possible D gene TRBD1, 5 bases. Looked up from germline, CDR1 is MNHEY and CDR2 is SVGAGI. The germline V and J ends were trimmed by 5 bases and 3 bases, with 16 bases remaining between them. The CDR3 covers 15 residues. The CDR3 loop reads CASSHSSGAHYGYTF. CDR3 DNA sequence: TGTGCCAGCAGTCATTCGTCCGGGGCCCACTATGGCTACACCTTC.

This clone is a singleton in its sample. CDR3 nucleotides: TGTGCCAGTTCAACCGGGACAGGGGGCGGAACGAACACTGAAGCTTTCTTT. Encoded protein: CASSTGTGGGTNTEAFF. V is TRBV19 and J is TRBJ1-1; 12 positions match TRBD1. Germline V gene sequence: CDR1 LNHDA, CDR2 SQIVND (reference sequence). V trimming: 8 bases; J trimming: 1 base; junction bases outside the gene matches: 11. There are 17 residues in the CDR3.

This chain links TRBV5-5 with TRBJ2-5, with 7 bases aligning to TRBD1. Germline CDR1 is SGHKS and CDR2 is YYEKEE (reference sequence). V gave up 4 bases and J gave up 4 bases; unmatched junction bases: 7. The CDR3 loop spans 14 amino acids. The CDR3 nucleotides read TGTGCCAGCAGCGCCGCAGGGGGAAGAGAGACCCAGTACTTC. The encoded protein is CASSAAGGRETQYF.

The chain combines TRBV7-9 with TRBJ2-3; the D gene is possibly TRBD2 (6 bases). Between the trimmed V and J ends, which lost 0 bases and 3 bases, there was a span of 16 bases. Per germline, CDR1 SEHNR and CDR2 FQNEAQ (reference sequence). The CDR3 is 17 amino acids. The chain's CDR3 is CASSLAPAGLGTDTQYF. The DNA of the CDR3 is TGTGCCAGCAGCTTAGCGCCAGCGGGCCTGGGGACAGATACGCAGTATTTT.

V and J are TRBV29-1 and TRBJ2-1, with 9 bases lining up with TRBD2. Per germline, CDR1 SQVTM and CDR2 ANQGSEA. V lost 4 bases to trimming and J lost 9 bases; unmatched junction nucleotides: 4. The CDR3 has 12 amino acids. The CDR3 DNA is TGCAGCGTTGGCGGGGGGGCCGTTGAGCAGTTCTTC. Translated: CSVGGGAVEQFF.

Comment on this clone: The sample contains more than one DNA sequence encoding this CDR3. This chain uses TRBV5-4 with TRBJ1-1; the D is unclear. The germline V gene has CDR1 SGHNT and CDR2 YYREEE (reference sequence). Between the trimmed V and J ends, which lost 4 bases and 2 bases, there was a span of 3 bases. CDR3 length: 11 amino acids. The CDR3 region is CASSLNTEAFF. CDR3 nucleotide sequence: TGTGCCAGCAGCCTCAACACTGAAGCTTTCTTT.

This chain links TRBV27 with TRBJ2-2; D call uncertain. Trimming took off 0 bases at V and 0 bases at J, with 29 bases between the two ends. The CDR3 runs to 23 residues. The V gene's germline CDR1 is MNHEY and CDR2 SMNVEV (reference sequence). The CDR3 is CASSLSLVALPTLSEANTGELFF. CDR3 nucleotide sequence: TGTGCCAGCAGTTTATCTCTGGTTGCTTTACCGACCTTGTCTGAAGCGAACACCGGGGAGCTGTTTTTT.

This chain links TRBV4-1 with TRBJ2-7, with D possibly matching TRBD1 (6 bases). V shed 0 bases and J shed 4 bases, with 10 bases lying between them. Per the germline V gene, CDR1 is MGHRA and CDR2 is YSYEKL. The CDR3 length is 14 residues. CDR3 coding DNA: TGCGCCAGCAGCCAAGATGGACAGATATACGAGCAGTACTTC. Translated, it gives CASSQDGQIYEQYF.

This clone occurred a few times. Other DNA variants within this sample encode the same CDR3. This chain links TRBV5-1 with TRBJ1-1; D gene ambiguous. The CDR3 length is 14 residues. V gave up 1 base and J gave up 1 base, with 8 bases separating them. Germline CDR1 is SGHRS and CDR2 is YFSETQ. The CDR3 DNA follows: TGCGCCAGCAGCTTGAATCGAGGGAACACTGAAGCTTTCTTT. Translating gives CASSLNRGNTEAFF.

The chain employs TRBV5-6 and TRBJ2-7, with 9 positions matching TRBD2. Germline lookup yields CDR1 SGHDT and CDR2 YYEEEE. Trimming removed 0 bases from V and 2 bases from J; junction bases left unmatched: 3. The CDR3 runs to 15 residues. CDR3 nucleotide sequence: TGTGCCAGCAGCTTGGGCGGGGGGGACCCCTACGAGCAGTACTTC. Protein product: CASSLGGGDPYEQYF.

This clone was picked up a small number of times. The V call is TRBV5-4, the J call TRBJ2-7, with 10 bases aligning to TRBD2. The V and J ends lost 0 bases and 3 bases, in that order; junction bases with no gene match: 3. Germline loops: CDR1 SGHNT, CDR2 YYREEE (reference sequence). This CDR3 comprises 15 residues. The CDR3 DNA follows: TGTGCCAGCAGCTTGGCCATAGCGGGAGGCTACGAGCAGTACTTC. Translating gives CASSLAIAGGYEQYF.

V is TRBV28 and J is TRBJ2-7; tentatively, D is TRBD1 (6 bases). The CDR3 runs 16 residues. Looked up from germline, CDR1 is MDHEN and CDR2 is SYDVKM. The V and J ends lost 0 bases and 3 bases respectively, with 15 bases between them. The DNA of the CDR3 is TGTGCCAGCAGTTTATGGCAGGGGCGCGCGGTCTACGAGCAGTACTTC. Translated: CASSLWQGRAVYEQYF.

On this clone itself: Within the sample, other DNA sequences also encode this same CDR3. The chain uses TRBV27 and TRBJ1-5; the D is unclear. V shed 5 bases and J shed 4 bases, with 12 bases lying between them. The germline CDR1 and CDR2 sequences are MNHEY and SMNVEV (reference sequence). The CDR3 is made up of 14 amino acids. In DNA, the CDR3 is TGTGCCAGCAGTCCCCTCCCCCTGAATCAGCCCCAGCATTTT. Amino acids: CASSPLPLNQPQHF.

The V and J genes are TRBV4-1 and TRBJ2-2; D call uncertain. Germline V gene data show CDR1 as MGHRA and CDR2 as YSYEKL. Trimming pared 5 bases from V and 4 bases from J, leaving 5 bases between. The CDR3 extends over 12 amino acids. The CDR3 nucleotides read TGCGCCAGCAGCACCCCCACCGGGGAGCTGTTTTTT. It translates to CASSTPTGELFF.

The chain combines TRBV6-5 with TRBJ1-2; the D gene is possibly TRBD1 (5 bases). This CDR3 region has 12 residues. Deletions cut 5 bases from V and 3 bases from J, with 7 bases between. The V gene's germline CDR1 is MNHEY and CDR2 SVGAGI. The CDR3 coding sequence is TGTGCCAGCAGTGGGGGGGACTATGGCTACACCTTC. It encodes CASSGGDYGYTF.

A single count supports this clone. One end of the junction fails to match germline, which may point to a read error. The V and J genes are TRBV15 and TRBJ2-3, with D perhaps matching TRBD1 (5 bases). This CDR3 region has 19 residues. Germline lookup yields CDR1 LNHNV and CDR2 YYDKDF (reference sequence). CDR3 bases: TGTGCCACCAGTAGAGATGGGGCCATAGACCCCCTTTACACAGATACGCAGTATTTT. Protein: CATSRDGAIDPLYTDTQYF.

This chain joins TRBV6-5 and TRBJ2-5; the D gene is possibly TRBD2 (6 bases). Germline CDR1 reads MNHEY; CDR2 reads SVGAGI. Trimming removed 4 bases from V and 1 base from J, with 13 bases in between. This CDR3 region has 15 residues. CDR3 residues: CASSLAAEGQETQYF. CDR3 nucleotide sequence: TGTGCCAGCAGTTTAGCTGCGGAGGGCCAAGAGACCCAGTACTTC.

This rearrangement joins TRBV27 to TRBJ1-4; D is perhaps TRBD1 (6 bases). Germline CDR1 and CDR2: MNHEY and SMNVEV (reference sequence). The CDR3 consists of 14 residues. Trimming removed 3 bases at V and 7 bases at J, with 12 bases between. The CDR3 protein is CASSFVGGGEKLFF. CDR3 DNA sequence: TGTGCCAGCAGTTTCGTGGGGGGCGGTGAAAAACTGTTTTTT.

V and J are TRBV11-2 and TRBJ2-7, with 10 bases aligning to TRBD2. The germline gives CDR1 SGHAT, CDR2 FQNNGV. The V gene end was trimmed by 1 base and the J gene end by 6 bases; junction bases not matched to a gene: 3. The CDR3 is 14 amino acids. The CDR3 spells CASSLGLAGAEQYF. In DNA form, the CDR3 reads TGTGCCAGCAGCTTAGGTCTAGCGGGAGCCGAGCAGTACTTC.

The CDR3 spells CASSSASSYNEQFF. The DNA of the CDR3 is TGTGCCAGCAGCTCCGCAAGTTCCTACAATGAGCAGTTCTTC. V and J are TRBV7-8 and TRBJ2-1; D unresolved. Germline loops: CDR1 SGHVS, CDR2 FQNEAQ. There are 14 residues in the CDR3. Between the trimmed V and J ends, which lost 4 bases and 1 base, there was a span of 8 bases.

About this clone itself: The sample holds other DNA sequences that translate to the same CDR3. Here the CDR3 DNA reads TGTGCCAGCAGTTTGGGTAGCGGGAGCTACGAGCAGTACTTC. This translates into CASSLGSGSYEQYF. The chain employs TRBV27 and TRBJ2-7, with 9 nucleotides matching TRBD2. The germline V gene encodes CDR1 MNHEY and CDR2 SMNVEV (reference sequence). The CDR3 loop spans 14 amino acids. With 3 bases clipped from V and 3 bases from J, the junction kept 3 bases outside the gene matches.

Note on this clone: Possible read error: a much larger clone is one base away. The chain links TRBV30 to TRBJ1-1, with D possibly being TRBD1 (5 bases). The CDR3 has 10 amino acids. V was shortened by 6 bases and J by 10 bases, with 12 bases between the two germline ends. From germline, CDR1 is GTSNPN and CDR2 SVGIG (reference sequence). The CDR3 spells CACRGDAAFF. The CDR3 DNA reads as TGTGCCTGTCGGGGGGACGCAGCTTTCTTT.